These T cell receptor beta chains were read from a single sample in a study of blood T cell repertoires in COVID-19. The table came from immunoSEQ multiplex PCR; TCRdb's copy has only in-frame clones and leaves some out. Of about 230,000 clones in the sample, 70% to 90% were seen once. Sample: peripheral blood. Source of these receptors: a man aged 50-60 years with COVID-19, enrolled during active disease. The CDR3 runs from the conserved cysteine through the conserved F or W. The D gene is left open where the match is weak. Clone size is stated in some rows and not others, as once, few, many or a class when expanded.

clone size	D gene	CDR3 length	J gene	V gene	CDR3 DNA	CDR3 protein
NA	TRBD1	16	TRBJ1-2	TRBV3-1/TRBV3-2	TGTGCCAGCAGCCGAGGACAGGAGTGGTTTTGGTATGGCTACACCTTC	CASSRGQEWFWYGYTF
NA	TRBD2	16	TRBJ2-2	TRBV7-6	TGTGCCAGCAGGGTACTAGCGGGGGTTGAAACCGGGGAGCTGTTTTTT	CASRVLAGVETGELFF
NA	NA	15	TRBJ2-1	TRBV4-1	TGCGCCAGCAGCCAAGCATGGGGGGATTACAATGAGCAGTTCTTC	CASSQAWGDYNEQFF
NA	NA	16	TRBJ2-3	TRBV5-1	TGCGCCAGCAGCTTGGATGTGGGAGTTGGCACAGATACGCAGTATTTT	CASSLDVGVGTDTQYF
NA	NA	12	TRBJ1-2	TRBV2	TGTGCCAGCAGGGATCCGGCGGGGGGCTACACCTTC	CASRDPAGGYTF
few	TRBD1	13	TRBJ1-1	TRBV5-1	TGCGCCAGCACCCCGGACAGGGCCACTGAAGCTTTCTTT	CASTPDRATEAFF
NA	NA	13	TRBJ1-1	TRBV30	TGTGCCTGGGACATAAGGCAGGGCGGCCAAGCTTTCTTT	CAWDIRQGGQAFF
NA	TRBD2	15	TRBJ2-1	TRBV6-5	TGTGCCAGCAGTTACGCGCAGCGGGGGGGCTATGAGCAGTTCTTC	CASSYAQRGGYEQFF
NA	TRBD1	15	TRBJ2-5	TRBV18	TGTGCCAGCTCGCCGGACAGGGGCTACCAAGAGACCCAGTACTTC	CASSPDRGYQETQYF
NA	NA	16	TRBJ1-5	TRBV4-3	TGCGCCAGCAGCCAAGAGGCAGGCCATAGCAATCAGCCCCAGCATTTT	CASSQEAGHSNQPQHF
NA	NA	14	TRBJ2-1	TRBV7-2	TGTGCCAGCAGCTTAGTGGGCGGGACCCCTCGGCAGTTCTTC	CASSLVGGTPRQFF
NA	TRBD1	14	TRBJ2-5	TRBV19	TGTGCCAGTAGCATACAGGGGCAACAAGAGACCCAGTACTTC	CASSIQGQQETQYF
NA	NA	16	TRBJ2-1	TRBV11-2	TGTGCCAGCAGCTTAGACCGCGCAGGCCCCTACAATGAGCAGTTCTTC	CASSLDRAGPYNEQFF
NA	NA	16	TRBJ2-3	TRBV12-5	TGTGCTAGTGGTTTGGACAACTGGGGCTACACAGATACGCAGTATTTT	CASGLDNWGYTDTQYF
NA	NA	16	TRBJ1-5	TRBV28	TGTGCCAGCAGTTTAGCCCCCGGGGGGCCGGCTCAGCCCCAGCATTTT	CASSLAPGGPAQPQHF
NA	TRBD2	20	TRBJ2-1	TRBV7-6	TGTGCCAGCAGCTTAGCGGCTAAAGCGGGGGGGCTTCCCCCCTACAATGAGCAGTTCTTC	CASSLAAKAGGLPPYNEQFF
NA	NA	15	TRBJ1-2	TRBV18	TGTGCCAGCTCACCACCGGGCAGGGTTAGCTATGGCTACACCTTC	CASSPPGRVSYGYTF
NA	TRBD2	14	TRBJ2-2	TRBV10-3	TGTGCCATTAGAGCGGGAGCGAACACCGGGGAGCTGTTTTTT	CAIRAGANTGELFF
NA	NA	12	TRBJ1-4	TRBV30	TGTGCCGGTGGGGGGGAGGGTGAAAAACTGTTTTTT	CAGGGEGEKLFF
NA	TRBD1	16	TRBJ1-3	TRBV18	TGTGCCAGCTCAAACCGGACAGGGTACACTGGAAACACCATATATTTT	CASSNRTGYTGNTIYF
many	NA	15	TRBJ1-6	TRBV19	TGTGCCAGTAATCGTCAAGGAGGTAGTAATTCACCCCTCCACTTT	CASNRQGGSNSPLHF
few	TRBD2	14	TRBJ2-1	TRBV27	TGTGCCAGCAGTGCGGGAGTAGACTACAATGAGCAGTTCTTC	CASSAGVDYNEQFF
NA	TRBD1	17	TRBJ2-3	TRBV9	TGTGCCAGCAGCGTAGGTGGAGGACAGGGGGCCGCAGATACGCAGTATTTT	CASSVGGGQGAADTQYF
NA	NA	15	TRBJ1-2	TRBV28	TGTGCCAGCAGTTTACCCGAGACCGCGCGGGGTGGCTACACCTTC	CASSLPETARGGYTF
NA	NA	15	TRBJ1-6	TRBV7-9	TGTGCCAGCAGCCCCAGGGAGGAAAGGCGTTCACCCCTCCACTTT	CASSPREERRSPLHF
NA	TRBD1	14	TRBJ1-2	TRBV10-3	TGTGCCATCAGCCCTGGACAGGGGTTCTATGGCTACACCTTC	CAISPGQGFYGYTF
NA	TRBD1	14	TRBJ1-5	TRBV3-1/TRBV3-2	TGTGCCAGCAGCAGGGGACAGGTCCAAGGGCCCCAGCATTTT	CASSRGQVQGPQHF
NA	NA	14	TRBJ2-7	TRBV5-6	TGTGCCAGCAGCTCAGGCACAGGGTTTTACGAGCAGTACTTC	CASSSGTGFYEQYF
NA	NA	16	TRBJ1-6	TRBV5-1	TGCGCCAGCAGCTTGTCTGGGGCTATGGATAATTCACCCCTCCACTTT	CASSLSGAMDNSPLHF
NA	NA	16	TRBJ2-2	TRBV25-1	TGTGCCAGCAGCCCAAGGGGGAACGCGAACACCGGGGAGCTGTTTTTT	CASSPRGNANTGELFF
NA	TRBD1	12	TRBJ1-4	TRBV27	TGTGCCAGCAGTCCCGACAGGGGAAAACTGTTTTTT	CASSPDRGKLFF
NA	NA	15	TRBJ2-2	TRBV19	TGTGCCAGTAGCCGACAGGAGCCGAACACCGGGGAGCTGTTTTTT	CASSRQEPNTGELFF
NA	TRBD1	18	TRBJ2-7	TRBV9	TGTGCCAGCAGCCCTCAGGTAGGGGACAGGGCCAACTCCTACGAGCAGTACTTC	CASSPQVGDRANSYEQYF
NA	NA	15	TRBJ2-7	TRBV18	TGTGCCAGCTCACCAGGCGGGACAGCCTCCTACGAGCAGTACTTC	CASSPGGTASYEQYF
NA	TRBD2	18	TRBJ2-5	TRBV18	TGTGCCAGCTCACCACCGGGGACCTTTCTAGCGGCCCAAGAGACCCAGTACTTC	CASSPPGTFLAAQETQYF
NA	NA	13	TRBJ2-2	TRBV6-5	TGTGCCGGATACGACAGGAACTCCGGGGAGCTGTTTTTT	CAGYDRNSGELFF
NA	TRBD1	13	TRBJ1-1	TRBV7-3	TGTGCCAGCAGCGAGACAGGGGACACTGAAGCTTTCTTT	CASSETGDTEAFF
NA	NA	12	TRBJ2-3	TRBV6-1	TGTGCCAGCAGTCCCAACACAGATACGCAGTATTTT	CASSPNTDTQYF
NA	TRBD1	15	TRBJ1-5	TRBV2	TGTGCCAGCAGTGTCGGACAGGGTGGCAATCAGCCCCAGCATTTT	CASSVGQGGNQPQHF
NA	TRBD2	15	TRBJ2-1	TRBV7-7	TGTGCTAGCAGCTTTGGTACGGGAGGGCACAATGAGCAGTTCTTC	CASSFGTGGHNEQFF
NA	TRBD1	13	TRBJ2-7	TRBV5-1	TGCGCCAGCAGCTTGGGTGCAGGGGGCGAGCAGTACTTC	CASSLGAGGEQYF
NA	TRBD1	15	TRBJ1-4	TRBV6-5	TGTGCCAGCAGTTCTCCAAACAGGGGGCAGGGAAAACTGTTTTTT	CASSSPNRGQGKLFF
NA	NA	13	TRBJ2-5	TRBV16	TGTGCCAGCAGCCAAGGCTCCCAAGAGACCCAGTACTTC	CASSQGSQETQYF
NA	TRBD2	13	TRBJ2-7	TRBV10-1	TGCGCCAGCAGTGAGCGGGGACTATCCGAGCAGTACTTC	CASSERGLSEQYF
once	NA	14	TRBJ1-4	TRBV18	TGTGCCAGCTCACCAAACAGGGACAATGAAAAACTGTTTTTT	CASSPNRDNEKLFF
NA	TRBD2	16	TRBJ2-3	TRBV7-8	TGTGCCAGCAGCAAGACTAGCGGGATGGGTGCAGATACGCAGTATTTT	CASSKTSGMGADTQYF
NA	NA	13	TRBJ2-7	TRBV19	TGTGCCAGTAGTAACGTGGGAGGGGGAGAGCAGTACTTC	CASSNVGGGEQYF
NA	NA	17	TRBJ2-5	TRBV19	TGTGCCAGTAGTATAAGCGGGCCAGGGAAAGGACGAGAGACCCAGTACTTC	CASSISGPGKGRETQYF
NA	NA	15	TRBJ1-2	TRBV2	TGTGCCAGCAGTGAAGACGGATGGCGGACAGATGGCTACACCTTC	CASSEDGWRTDGYTF
NA	NA	15	TRBJ2-7	TRBV6-5	TGTGCCAGCATCCAGGGGTCGGTCCAGCCCTACGAGCAGTACTTC	CASIQGSVQPYEQYF
NA	TRBD2	14	TRBJ2-5	TRBV7-3	TGTGCCAGCAGCTTACGCGGGAGCCAAGAGACCCAGTACTTC	CASSLRGSQETQYF
NA	TRBD1	16	TRBJ2-5	TRBV7-2	TGTGCCAGCAGCTCACACAGGACAGGGGCGGTAGTGACCCAGTACTTC	CASSSHRTGAVVTQYF
NA	NA	17	TRBJ1-3	TRBV27	TGTGCCAAACAAACGGGGGGAATCATTATCTCTGGAAACACCATATATTTT	CAKQTGGIIISGNTIYF
NA	NA	13	TRBJ2-7	TRBV6-5	TGTGCCAGTGGCCCGGGATCATGGTACGAGCAGTACTTC	CASGPGSWYEQYF
NA	TRBD1	13	TRBJ1-6	TRBV30	TGTGCCTGGGGGGGGACAGGAAGATCACCCCTCCACTTT	CAWGGTGRSPLHF